This T cell receptor (beta chain) was captured by sequencing in a study of technical replicates of blood from several donors. The table came from immunoSEQ multiplex PCR; TCRdb's copy has only in-frame clones and leaves some out. The profile shows about 75,000 clones, approximately 97% of them singletons. This CDR3 has 15 amino acids. Germline V gene sequence: CDR1 SGDLS, CDR2 YYNGEE. With V trimmed by 0 bases and J by 10 bases, 5 bases remained unmatched. V usage is TRBV9 and J usage is TRBJ1-4, with TRBD1 matching 11 bases. Source material: T cells isolated from PBMCs. This sequence was found in a human donor in good health. The CDR3 coding sequence is TGTGCCAGCAGCGTAGAGGGGACAGGGGGTGGAAAACTGTTTTTT. Translated: CASSVEGTGGGKLFF.